This TCR beta chain was identified in a study of Ad26.COV2.S vaccination and SARS-CoV-2 variants. Study-level findings and limits: Those who received the vaccine showed greater spike-specific TCR breadth than those given placebo.

Stated treatment: some 20 received Ad26.COV2.S at low or high dose, single or two shots; about 5 received placebo; per-sample allocation not given. Vaccine and placebo recipients were sampled on day 63 after the first injection. CDR3 size: 15 residues. V was clipped by 0 bases and J by 6 bases, with 12 bases between them. The germline V gene has CDR1 SGHRS and CDR2 YFSETQ. Sequenced by immunoSEQ multiplex PCR; TCRdb stores in-frame clones only, minus some. The repertoire holds some 290,000 clones, with around 84% as singletons. For this clone: Its antigen is unknown.

This TCR came from a person aged 18-65 years who received the Ad26.COV2.S COVID-19 vaccine or a placebo. This chain uses TRBV5-1 with TRBJ2-2; D is ambiguous. Material: peripheral blood, obtained in a trial of Ad26.COV2.S vaccine versus placebo. The CDR3: CASSLGRSGSGELFF. In nucleotides, the CDR3 is TGCGCCAGCAGCTTGGGCAGGTCTGGGTCCGGGGAGCTGTTTTTT.